Below, 12 T cell receptor beta chains from the same sample are listed, as sequenced in a study of T-cell memory formation after mild COVID-19. TCRdb analysed the 5' RACE reads with MiXCR anew, one entry per CDR3 protein. The sample has about 33,000 distinct CDR3 sequences; around a fifth are singletons. Sequenced sample: PBMCs or a T cell subset sorted from them (not recorded which). The origin of the receptors is an adult who had mild COVID-19 (a few samples of this study predate the infection). Cell type and time point are not known.

The V and J genes are TRBV29-1 and TRBJ1-1; 10 bases match TRBD1. This CDR3 has 14 residues. From germline, CDR1 is SQVTM and CDR2 ANQGSEA. Germline trimming cut 4 bases from V and 6 bases from J; bases unmatched to any gene: 8. CDR3 coding DNA: TGCAGCGTTGCCACCGGGACAGGGGTTGCTGAAGCTTTCTTT. Encoded protein: CSVATGTGVAEAFF.

This CDR3 is CASTDRAGANVLTF. CDR3 bases: TGTGCCAGTACGGACAGGGCTGGGGCCAACGTCCTGACTTTC. The chain joins TRBV19 to TRBJ2-6, with TRBD1 matching 8 bases. The ends lost 7 bases at V and 2 bases at J; junction bases unmatched: 1. Germline values: CDR1 LNHDA, CDR2 SQIVND (reference sequence). The CDR3 spans 14 residues.

Ten or more counts support this clonotype. This chain uses TRBV19 with TRBJ1-5, with a possible D match to TRBD1 (5 bases). The CDR3 sequence is 14 residues long. Germline assignment: CDR1 LNHDA and CDR2 SQIVND (reference sequence). Deletions cut 2 bases from V and 5 bases from J, with 10 bases between. The CDR3 DNA follows: TGTGCCAGTAGTATATGGGTAGGGGATCAGCCCCAGCATTTT. It is translated as CASSIWVGDQPQHF.

This clonotype appeared many times. This chain connects TRBV30 to TRBJ2-1; D gene ambiguous. Germline loops: CDR1 GTSNPN, CDR2 SVGIG (reference sequence). The CDR3 sequence is 14 residues long. The V and J ends lost 2 bases and 6 bases respectively, with 14 bases between them. The CDR3 DNA sequence: TGTGCCTGGAGTTTCGATTGGGGATCCAATGAGCAGTTCTTC. The encoded protein is CAWSFDWGSNEQFF. Full variable domain (remainder filled in from reference TRBV30 and TRBJ2-1): SQTIHQWPATLVQPVGSPLSLECTVEGTSNPNLYWYRQAAGRGLQLLFYSVGIGQISSEVPQNLSASRPQDRQFILSSKKLLLSDSGFYLCAWSFDWGSNEQFFGPGTRLTVL.

At least ten counts were recorded for this clonotype. This rearrangement joins TRBV7-2 to TRBJ1-4; D gene uncertain. From germline, CDR1 is SGHTA and CDR2 FQGNSA. V gave up 1 base and J gave up 7 bases, with 13 bases separating them. This CDR3 is 15 amino acids long. The CDR3 reads CASSLGGLGGEKLFF. DNA for the CDR3: TGTGCCAGCAGCTTAGGAGGGCTAGGCGGTGAAAAACTGTTTTTT.

This clonotype was recorded at least ten times. The V call is TRBV20-1, the J call TRBJ2-5; no definite D call. V gave up 0 bases and J gave up 4 bases, with 3 bases separating them. This CDR3 is built from 11 residues. The germline V gene encodes CDR1 DFQATT and CDR2 SNEGSKA (reference sequence). The CDR3, as DNA: TGCAGTGCTAGAGAAGGAGAGACCCAGTACTTC. This translates into CSAREGETQYF.

This clonotype was observed many times. This chain's CDR3 is CASSSGLEYEQYF. The CDR3 region has the DNA TGTGCCAGCAGTTCGGGACTGGAGTACGAGCAGTACTTC. V is TRBV5-6 and J is TRBJ2-7; a weak D match, TRBD2 (6 bases). Germline values: CDR1 SGHDT, CDR2 YYEEEE. CDR3 size: 13 residues. Trimming removed 5 bases at V and 4 bases at J, with 13 bases between. Variable domain in full (rest from reference TRBV5-6 and TRBJ2-7): DAGVTQSPTHLIKTRGQQVTLRCSPKSGHDTVSWYQQALGQGPQFIFQYYEEEERQRGNFPDRFSGHQFPNYSSELNVNALLLGDSALYLCASSSGLEYEQYFGPGTRLTVT.

This clonotype has a count of ten or more. The J gene is TRBJ2-7, the V gene TRBV12-3 or TRBV12-4, with D possibly being TRBD2 (7 bases). V was pared by 5 bases and J by 7 bases, with 33 bases between. The CDR3 consists of 19 residues. The CDR3 reads CASSAQSGTPEGRIGEQYF. CDR3 in DNA: TGTGCCAGCAGTGCCCAAAGCGGGACACCAGAGGGGAGGATTGGGGAGCAGTACTTC.

This clonotype was recorded at least ten times. V and J are TRBV12-3 or TRBV12-4 and TRBJ2-7; 8 nucleotides agree with TRBD1. V dropped 4 bases and J dropped 1; count of bases not matched to a gene: 3. This CDR3 contains 14 residues. The DNA for the CDR3 is TGTGCCAGCAGTTCCTGGGACAGGTCCTACGAGCAGTACTTC. It encodes CASSSWDRSYEQYF.

This clonotype was seen at least ten times. The chain joins TRBV12-3 or TRBV12-4 to TRBJ1-2; 9 nucleotides line up with TRBD1. This CDR3 region has 13 residues. V shed 5 bases, J shed 8 bases, and the junction held 6 bases outside the gene matches. In DNA, the CDR3 is TGTGCCAGCAGTCAGGACAGGGGTGGGGGCTACACCTTC. Amino acid sequence: CASSQDRGGGYTF.

The chain is built from TRBV7-9 and TRBJ2-7; TRBD2 aligns across 11 bases. The CDR3 spans 16 residues. Germline V gene sequence: CDR1 SEHNR, CDR2 FQNEAQ (reference sequence). V was clipped by 4 bases and J by 1 base; unmatched bases: 6. The CDR3 bases are TGTGCCAGCAGCTCCCCGACTAGCGGGGTATCCTACGAGCAGTACTTC. Encoded protein: CASSSPTSGVSYEQYF.

This clonotype was observed at least ten times. The chain employs TRBV19 and TRBJ2-7, with D hard to call. CDR3 length: 13 amino acids. In germline, CDR1 is LNHDA, CDR2 SQIVND (reference sequence). Trimming stripped 5 bases from V and 6 bases from J, with 14 bases between. CDR3 amino acids: CASSSAGRAEQYF. The CDR3 DNA sequence: TGTGCCAGTAGTTCCGCTGGGCGAGCCGAGCAGTACTTC.